This TCR beta chain was sequenced for a study of blood T cell repertoires in COVID-19. Study background: Both acute and convalescent COVID-19 samples were obtained from the United States, Italy and Spain. From T cells, B-cell-depleted T cells, or PBMCs came the material, which was cDNA or gDNA.

Original handling: Nucleated cell number was recorded as an estimate derived from reference gene primer amplification. The method was immunoSEQ multiplex PCR; TCRdb's version includes in-frame clones alone and lacks a portion of them. D and trimming were read from the DNA, whereas the V and J calls and clone size are those reported in that table. The sample carries 130,000 to 150,000 clones, 87% recorded once. Trimming left V 3 bases short and J 3 bases short, with 12 bases between. The CDR3 extends over 14 amino acids. Germline V lookup: CDR1 SGHTA, CDR2 FQGNSA. The receptor was derived from a woman between 50 and 59 years old with active or convalescent COVID-19. The sample consisted of peripheral blood. V and J are TRBV7-2 and TRBJ2-7; no definite D call. The CDR3 DNA reads as TGTGCCAGCAGCTTCCGATCCGGAGACTACGAGCAGTACTTC. As protein: CASSFRSGDYEQYF. Looking up the rest from reference TRBV7-2 and TRBJ2-7 gives the full variable domain: GAGVSQSPSNKVTEKGKDVELRCDPISGHTALYWYRQSLGQGLEFLIYFQGNSAPDKSGLPSDRFSAERTGGSVSTLTIQRTQQEDSAVYLCASSFRSGDYEQYFGPGTRLTVT.